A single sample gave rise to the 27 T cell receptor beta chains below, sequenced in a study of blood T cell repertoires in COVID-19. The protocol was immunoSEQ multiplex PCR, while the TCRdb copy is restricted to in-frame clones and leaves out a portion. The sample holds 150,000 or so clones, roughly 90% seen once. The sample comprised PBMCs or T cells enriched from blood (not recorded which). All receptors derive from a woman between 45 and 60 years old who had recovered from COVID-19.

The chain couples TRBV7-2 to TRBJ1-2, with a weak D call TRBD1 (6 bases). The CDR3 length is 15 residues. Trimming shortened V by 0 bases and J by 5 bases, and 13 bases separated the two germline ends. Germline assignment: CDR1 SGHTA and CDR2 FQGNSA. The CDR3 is CASSLAPGAPYGYTF. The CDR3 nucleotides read TGTGCCAGCAGCTTAGCGCCAGGGGCACCTTATGGCTACACCTTC.

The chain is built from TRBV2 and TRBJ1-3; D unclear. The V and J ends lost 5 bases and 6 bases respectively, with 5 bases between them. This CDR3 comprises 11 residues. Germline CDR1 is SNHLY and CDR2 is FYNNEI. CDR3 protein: CASSNINTIYF. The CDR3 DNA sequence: TGTGCCAGCAGTAACATAAACACCATATATTTT.

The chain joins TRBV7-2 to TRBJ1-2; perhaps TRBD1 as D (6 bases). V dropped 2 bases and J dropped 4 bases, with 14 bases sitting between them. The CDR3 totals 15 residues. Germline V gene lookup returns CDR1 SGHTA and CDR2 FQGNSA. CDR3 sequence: CASSLRGRGVYGYTF. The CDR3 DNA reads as TGTGCCAGCAGCTTACGAGGGAGGGGGGTCTATGGCTACACCTTC.

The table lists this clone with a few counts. The DNA for the CDR3 is TGTGCCAGCAGCTTAAGACTAGCGGGGACGGAGACCCAGTACTTC. The encoded protein is CASSLRLAGTETQYF. The V call is TRBV7-2, the J call TRBJ2-5; 11 nucleotides match TRBD2. Looked up from germline, CDR1 is SGHTA and CDR2 is FQGNSA. V lost 2 bases to trimming and J lost 5 bases; unmatched junction nucleotides: 4. The CDR3 consists of 15 residues.

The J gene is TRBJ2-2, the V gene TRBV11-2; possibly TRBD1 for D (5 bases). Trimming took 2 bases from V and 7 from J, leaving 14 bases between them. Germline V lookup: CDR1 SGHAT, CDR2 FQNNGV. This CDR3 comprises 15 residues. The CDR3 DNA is TGTGCCAGCAGCTTATGGGGCGTCCTGGGCGGGGAGCTGTTTTTT. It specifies CASSLWGVLGGELFF.

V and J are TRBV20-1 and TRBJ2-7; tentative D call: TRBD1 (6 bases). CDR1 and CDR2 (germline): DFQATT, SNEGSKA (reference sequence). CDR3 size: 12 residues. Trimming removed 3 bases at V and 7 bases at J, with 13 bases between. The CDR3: CSASRGQREQYF. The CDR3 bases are TGCAGTGCTAGTAGAGGACAGAGGGAGCAGTACTTC.

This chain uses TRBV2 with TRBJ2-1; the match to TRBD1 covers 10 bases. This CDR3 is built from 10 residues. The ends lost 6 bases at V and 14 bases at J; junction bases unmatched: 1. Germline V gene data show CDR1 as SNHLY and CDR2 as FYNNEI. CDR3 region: CASRGTGEFF. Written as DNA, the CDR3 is TGTGCCAGCAGGGGGACAGGGGAGTTCTTC.

DNA for the CDR3: TGTGCCAGCAGTTACTCACAAGTAGCCGATTCACCCCTCCACTTT. It yields the protein CASSYSQVADSPLHF. The chain combines TRBV6-5 with TRBJ1-6; D is unclear. This CDR3 contains 15 residues. V lost 0 bases, J lost 8 bases, and 11 bases lay in between. Germline V gene data show CDR1 as MNHEY and CDR2 as SVGAGI.

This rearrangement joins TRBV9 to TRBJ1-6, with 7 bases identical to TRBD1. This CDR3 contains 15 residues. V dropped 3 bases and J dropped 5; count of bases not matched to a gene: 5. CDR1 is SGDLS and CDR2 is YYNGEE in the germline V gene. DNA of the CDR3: TGTGCCAGCAGCGCCGGGACAGCTCATAATTCACCCCTCCACTTT. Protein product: CASSAGTAHNSPLHF.

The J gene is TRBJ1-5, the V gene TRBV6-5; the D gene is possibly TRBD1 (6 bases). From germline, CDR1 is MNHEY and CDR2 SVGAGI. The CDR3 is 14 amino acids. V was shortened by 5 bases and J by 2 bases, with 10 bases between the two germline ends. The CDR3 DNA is TGTGCCAGCAGTACAGGGAGCGGCAATCAGCCCCAGCATTTT. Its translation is CASSTGSGNQPQHF.

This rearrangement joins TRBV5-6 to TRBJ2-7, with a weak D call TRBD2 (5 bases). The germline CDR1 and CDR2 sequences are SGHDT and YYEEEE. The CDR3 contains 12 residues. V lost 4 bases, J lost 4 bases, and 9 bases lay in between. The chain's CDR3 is CASSPGGYEQYF. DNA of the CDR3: TGTGCCAGCAGCCCGGGCGGGTACGAGCAGTACTTC.

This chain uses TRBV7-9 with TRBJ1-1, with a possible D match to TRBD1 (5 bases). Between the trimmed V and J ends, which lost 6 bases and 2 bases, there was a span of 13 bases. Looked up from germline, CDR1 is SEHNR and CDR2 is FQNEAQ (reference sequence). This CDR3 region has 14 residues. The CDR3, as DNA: TGTGCCAGCAGTGAGGACACATTAAACACTGAAGCTTTCTTT. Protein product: CASSEDTLNTEAFF.

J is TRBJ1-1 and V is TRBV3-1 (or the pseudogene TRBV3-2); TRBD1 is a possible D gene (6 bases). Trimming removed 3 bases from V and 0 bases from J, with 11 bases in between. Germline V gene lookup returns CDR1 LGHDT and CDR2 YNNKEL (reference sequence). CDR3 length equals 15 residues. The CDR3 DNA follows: TGTGCCAGCAGCCAGGGATGGACAGTGAACACTGAAGCTTTCTTT. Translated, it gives CASSQGWTVNTEAFF.

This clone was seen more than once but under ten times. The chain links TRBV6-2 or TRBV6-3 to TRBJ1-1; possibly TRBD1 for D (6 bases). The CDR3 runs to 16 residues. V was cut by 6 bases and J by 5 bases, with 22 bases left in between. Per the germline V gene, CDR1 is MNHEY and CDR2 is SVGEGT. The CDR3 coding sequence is TGTGCCAGCAGCCCAGCCCGAAGGGGGAAGAGGACTGAAGCTTTCTTT. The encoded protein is CASSPARRGKRTEAFF.

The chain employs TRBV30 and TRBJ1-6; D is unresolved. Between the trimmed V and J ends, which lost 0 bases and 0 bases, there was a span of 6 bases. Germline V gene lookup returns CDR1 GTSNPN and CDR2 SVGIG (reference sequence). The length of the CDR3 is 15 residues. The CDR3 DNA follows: TGTGCCTGGAGTGTACGAGGCTCCTATAATTCACCCCTCCACTTT. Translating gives CAWSVRGSYNSPLHF.

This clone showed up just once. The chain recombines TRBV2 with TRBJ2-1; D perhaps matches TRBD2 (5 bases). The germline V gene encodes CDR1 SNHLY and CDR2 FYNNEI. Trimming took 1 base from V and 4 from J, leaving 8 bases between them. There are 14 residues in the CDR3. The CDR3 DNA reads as TGTGCCAGCAGTGAAGGGACTCCTTACAATGAGCAGTTCTTC. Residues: CASSEGTPYNEQFF.

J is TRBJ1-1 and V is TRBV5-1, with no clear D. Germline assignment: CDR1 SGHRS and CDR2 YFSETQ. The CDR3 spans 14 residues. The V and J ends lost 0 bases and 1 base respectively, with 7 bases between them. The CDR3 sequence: CASSLESGNTEAFF. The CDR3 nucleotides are TGCGCCAGCAGCTTGGAGTCGGGGAACACTGAAGCTTTCTTT.

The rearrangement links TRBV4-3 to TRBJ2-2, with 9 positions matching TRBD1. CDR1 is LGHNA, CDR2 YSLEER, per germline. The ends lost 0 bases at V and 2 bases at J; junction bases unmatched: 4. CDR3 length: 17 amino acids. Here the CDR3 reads CASSQDTGGSNTGELFF. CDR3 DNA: TGCGCCAGCAGCCAAGACACAGGGGGCTCTAACACCGGGGAGCTGTTTTTT.

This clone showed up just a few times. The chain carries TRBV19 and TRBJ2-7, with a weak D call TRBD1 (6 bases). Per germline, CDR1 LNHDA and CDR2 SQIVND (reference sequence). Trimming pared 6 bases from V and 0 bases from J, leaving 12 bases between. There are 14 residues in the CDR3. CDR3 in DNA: TGTGCCAGTAGGGAGACAGGTAGCTCCTACGAGCAGTACTTC. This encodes CASRETGSSYEQYF.

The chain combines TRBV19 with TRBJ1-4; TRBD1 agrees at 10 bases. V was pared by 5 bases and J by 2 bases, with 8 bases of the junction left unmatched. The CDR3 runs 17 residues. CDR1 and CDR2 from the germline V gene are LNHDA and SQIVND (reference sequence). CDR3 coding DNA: TGTGCCAGTAGTGACAGGGGGCATCGTGCGACTAATGAAAAACTGTTTTTT. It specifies CASSDRGHRATNEKLFF.

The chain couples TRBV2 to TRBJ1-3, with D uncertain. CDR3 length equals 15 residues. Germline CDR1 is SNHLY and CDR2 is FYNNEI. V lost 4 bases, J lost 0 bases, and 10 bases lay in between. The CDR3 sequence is CASSARTDSGNTIYF. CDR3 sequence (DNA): TGTGCCAGCAGTGCCCGGACTGACTCTGGAAACACCATATATTTT.

The CDR3 bases are TGTGCCAGCAACCAAGGGGTGCTCCATAATTCACCCCTCCACTTT. Protein: CASNQGVLHNSPLHF. The genes are TRBV6-5 and TRBJ1-6; maybe TRBD1 (5 bases). V gave up 7 bases and J gave up 5 bases, with 15 bases separating them. The CDR3 is 15 amino acids. Germline V gives CDR1 MNHEY, CDR2 SVGAGI.

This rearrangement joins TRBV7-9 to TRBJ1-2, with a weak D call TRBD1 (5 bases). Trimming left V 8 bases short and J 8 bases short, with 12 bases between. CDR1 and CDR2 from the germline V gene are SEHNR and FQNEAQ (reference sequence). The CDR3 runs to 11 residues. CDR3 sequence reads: CASGGWDGYTF. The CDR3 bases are TGTGCCAGCGGGGGGTGGGACGGCTACACCTTC.

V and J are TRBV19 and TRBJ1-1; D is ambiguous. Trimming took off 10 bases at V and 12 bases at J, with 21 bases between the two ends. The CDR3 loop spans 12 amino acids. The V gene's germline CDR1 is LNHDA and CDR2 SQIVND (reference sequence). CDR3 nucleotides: TGTGCCACCTCGGGAGGTGCTTTTAGTACTTTCTTT. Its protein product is CATSGGAFSTFF.

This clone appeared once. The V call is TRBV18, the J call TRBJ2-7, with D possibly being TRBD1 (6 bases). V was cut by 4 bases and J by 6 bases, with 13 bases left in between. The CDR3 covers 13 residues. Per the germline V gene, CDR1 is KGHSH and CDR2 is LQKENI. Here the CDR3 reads CASSQLDSREQYF. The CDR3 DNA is TGTGCCAGCTCACAATTGGACAGTCGCGAGCAGTACTTC.

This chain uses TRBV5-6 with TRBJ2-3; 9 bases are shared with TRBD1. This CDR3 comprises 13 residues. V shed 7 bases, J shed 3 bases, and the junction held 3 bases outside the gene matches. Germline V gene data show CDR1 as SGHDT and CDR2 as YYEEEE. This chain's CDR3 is CASSGTGTDTQYF. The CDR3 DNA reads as TGTGCCAGCTCCGGGACAGGGACAGATACGCAGTATTTT.

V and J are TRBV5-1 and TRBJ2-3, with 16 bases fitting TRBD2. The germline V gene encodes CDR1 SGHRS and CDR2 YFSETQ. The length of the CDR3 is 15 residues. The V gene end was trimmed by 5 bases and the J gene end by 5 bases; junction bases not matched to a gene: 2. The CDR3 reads CASRGLAGGQDTQYF. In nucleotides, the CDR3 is TGCGCCAGCAGGGGACTAGCGGGGGGGCAAGATACGCAGTATTTT.